The clone carrying this TCR beta chain was recorded many times. This beta chain turned up in a library designed for alpha chains; as an off-target read, its abundance says little. This CDR3 comprises 13 residues. Germline CDR1 and CDR2: MNHEY and SMNVEV (reference sequence). V lost 2 bases and J 8 bases, leaving 7 bases between the germline ends. The sample originates from a study of spatial heterogeneity in lung cancer. Individual TCR cDNA molecules each bore their own unique molecular identifier. One entry per CDR3 protein results from TCRdb running MiXCR on the 5' RACE reads. The sample lists about 14,000 distinct CDR3 sequences, roughly 5% occurring once. Time point indicated: sample taken at primary tumor resection. In each case, whole RNA from tumor, nontumor lung or frozen PBMC was sequenced unsorted. Untreated early-stage non-small cell lung cancer patients, some 70 in total, were the donors.

This material consisted of lung tumor tissue, taken at surgery. The sequence was obtained from a human donor with early-stage non-small cell lung cancer. The J gene is TRBJ1-6, the V gene TRBV27, with a tentative D call TRBD1 (6 bases). CDR3 in DNA: TGTGCCAGCAGTTTAAAGGGGGATTCACCCCTCCACTTT. This codes for CASSLKGDSPLHF.